Below, 17 T cell receptor beta chains from the same sample are listed, as sequenced in a study of cytomegalovirus exposure and HLA in healthy donors. Researchers ran the PCR with 60 Vbeta and 13 Jbeta primers. The protocol was immunoSEQ multiplex PCR, while the TCRdb copy is restricted to in-frame clones and leaves out a portion. The data contain roughly 150,000 clones, roughly four fifths of them singletons. Specimen: PBMCs. The receptors were sampled from a man aged 18 to 35 in good health and CMV-seronegative.

V gene TRBV5-1 combines with J gene TRBJ2-5; perhaps TRBD1 as D (5 bases). The CDR3 runs 15 residues. V was pared by 0 bases and J by 4 bases, with 13 bases between. Germline CDR1 and CDR2: SGHRS and YFSETQ. The CDR3 here is CASSLGTTSTETQYF. In DNA, the CDR3 is TGCGCCAGCAGCTTGGGGACAACCTCGACAGAGACCCAGTACTTC.

This clone has just a few counts. V and J are TRBV7-2 and TRBJ1-1; maybe TRBD1 (6 bases). The CDR3 covers 13 residues. Germline V CDR1 and CDR2: SGHTA, FQGNSA. Trimming shortened V by 5 bases and J by 1 base, and 8 bases separated the two germline ends. Here the CDR3 reads CASSQGQNTEAFF. CDR3 coding DNA: TGTGCCAGCAGCCAGGGACAGAACACTGAAGCTTTCTTT.

The gene calls are TRBV6-5 and TRBJ2-3; D may be TRBD1 (6 bases). The germline gives CDR1 MNHEY, CDR2 SVGAGI. Trimming cost V 7 bases and J 2 bases, with 13 bases left between them. CDR3 size: 14 residues. The CDR3 DNA follows: TGTGCCAGCACCTACGGACAGAACACAGATACGCAGTATTTT. It specifies CASTYGQNTDTQYF.

V and J are TRBV2 and TRBJ2-5; D is unclear. The V gene lost 6 bases and the J gene lost 2 bases, with 10 bases spanning the gap. Germline assignment: CDR1 SNHLY and CDR2 FYNNEI. The CDR3 has 13 residues. The CDR3 coding sequence is TGTGCCAGCAGGTCCCTAGTTCAAGAGACCCAGTACTTC. Translation gives CASRSLVQETQYF. The entire variable domain, with the rest obtained from reference TRBV2 and TRBJ2-5, is as follows: EPEVTQTPSHQVTQMGQEVILRCVPISNHLYFYWYRQILGQKVEFLVSFYNNEISEKSEIFDDQFSVERPDGSNFTLKIRSTKLEDSAMYFCASRSLVQETQYFGPGTRLLVL.

The rearrangement links TRBV4-1 to TRBJ2-3, with a weak D call TRBD2 (6 bases). The V gene's germline CDR1 is MGHRA and CDR2 YSYEKL. The length of the CDR3 is 16 residues. V shed 1 base and J shed 7 bases, with 18 bases lying between them. CDR3: CASSQGRGGSLNTQYF. CDR3 nucleotide sequence: TGCGCCAGCAGCCAAGGGAGGGGTGGTAGCCTTAATACGCAGTATTTT.

V is TRBV9 and J is TRBJ2-3; weak D call: TRBD2 (6 bases). The length of the CDR3 is 17 residues. Per germline, CDR1 SGDLS and CDR2 YYNGEE. Trimming removed 4 bases at V and 2 bases at J, with 20 bases between. As DNA, the CDR3 is TGTGCCAGCAGCACCCGTCGGCGGGGAAGTCCCACAGATACGCAGTATTTT. As protein: CASSTRRRGSPTDTQYF.

With respect to this clone: One end of the junction fails to match germline, which may point to a read error. V is TRBV7-9 and J is TRBJ2-3, with D unclear. CDR3 size: 16 residues. Germline lookup yields CDR1 SEHNR and CDR2 FQNEAQ (reference sequence). CDR3 nucleotide sequence: TGTTCCAGCAGCTTAGCAGGCAGGATCTCCATGGATACGCAGTATTTT. Translated: CSSSLAGRISMDTQYF.

This clone was seen more than once but under ten times. The chain combines TRBV7-9 with TRBJ2-1; TRBD2 agrees at 7 bases. Germline V lookup: CDR1 SEHNR, CDR2 FQNEAQ (reference sequence). The CDR3 runs 13 residues. Trimming took 1 base from V and 15 from J; bases not matched to a gene: 9. In DNA form, the CDR3 reads TGTGCCAGCAGCTTAGGAGGGAGGGCTGGGCGGTTCTTC. It translates to CASSLGGRAGRFF.

The rearrangement links TRBV7-9 to TRBJ1-1, with a possible D match to TRBD1 (6 bases). Trimming removed 5 bases at V and 1 base at J, with 14 bases between. CDR3 length: 15 residues. Germline CDR1 is SEHNR and CDR2 is FQNEAQ (reference sequence). CDR3 sequence: CASSKPGTPNTEAFF. DNA of the CDR3: TGTGCCAGCAGCAAACCCGGGACACCGAACACTGAAGCTTTCTTT.

This rearrangement joins TRBV25-1 to TRBJ1-4; the D gene is possibly TRBD1 (6 bases). This CDR3 region has 15 residues. Trimming pared 1 base from V and 4 bases from J, leaving 10 bases between. Germline-derived CDR1 and CDR2 are MGHDK and SYGVNS. The CDR3 spells CASSEWGGRNEKLFF. The CDR3 region has the DNA TGTGCCAGCAGTGAATGGGGGGGCCGTAATGAAAAACTGTTTTTT.

The chain uses TRBV13 and TRBJ2-7; TRBD2 aligns across 7 bases. The CDR3 runs 16 residues. Trimming at V came to 4 bases and at J to 6 bases, leaving 15 bases not matched to a gene. Germline V CDR1 and CDR2: PRHDT, FYEKMQ (reference sequence). CDR3 nucleotide sequence: TGTGCCAGCAGCTCCGACCAGGGCCTTTGGGAGGGCGAGCAGTACTTC. Protein product: CASSSDQGLWEGEQYF.

This rearrangement joins TRBV7-2 to TRBJ1-5; TRBD1 agrees at 8 bases. This CDR3 has 16 amino acids. Germline V gene sequence: CDR1 SGHTA, CDR2 FQGNSA. V gave up 2 bases and J gave up 5 bases; unmatched junction bases: 8. The CDR3 sequence: CASSLNAGGADQPQHF. The CDR3 DNA reads as TGTGCCAGCAGCTTAAACGCAGGGGGCGCAGATCAGCCCCAGCATTTT.

This rearrangement joins TRBV2 to TRBJ1-5; D gene ambiguous. The CDR3 runs to 13 residues. Trimming left V 6 bases short and J 7 bases short, with 13 bases between. Germline CDR1 and CDR2: SNHLY and FYNNEI. The CDR3 loop is CASRRGLGQPQHF. The CDR3 DNA is TGTGCCAGCAGAAGAGGGCTGGGACAGCCCCAGCATTTT.

The chain carries TRBV7-2 and TRBJ2-2; 10 positions agree with TRBD1. CDR3 length equals 16 residues. With V trimmed by 5 bases and J by 4 bases, 7 bases remained unmatched. CDR1 and CDR2 from the germline V gene are SGHTA and FQGNSA. The CDR3 bases are TGTGCCAGCAGCCCGAGGACAGGGGGTCCCACCGGGGAGCTGTTTTTT. This encodes CASSPRTGGPTGELFF.

The rearrangement links TRBV21-1 to TRBJ2-7; the table's D call of TRBD2 was not tested on the DNA. TRBV21-1 is recorded as a pseudogene. This CDR3 is 15 amino acids long. The CDR3 loop is CAIIKRRLAAYEQYF. CDR3 coding DNA: TGTGCCATCATAAAGAGACGACTAGCGGCCTACGAGCAGTACTTC.

This clone has a handful of counts. The CDR3 sequence is CASSQDHSGTGNTEAFF. The CDR3 nucleotides read TGCGCCAGCAGCCAAGACCACTCCGGAACGGGAAACACTGAAGCTTTCTTT. The chain uses TRBV4-1 and TRBJ1-1; D remains unclear. This CDR3 has 17 residues. The germline CDR1 and CDR2 sequences are MGHRA and YSYEKL. V lost 0 bases to trimming and J lost 2 bases, with 16 bases between them.

This chain connects TRBV9 to TRBJ2-3, with TRBD2 as a possible D gene (5 bases). The CDR3 has 15 residues. The germline gives CDR1 SGDLS, CDR2 YYNGEE. Trimming took 4 bases from V and 1 from J, leaving 13 bases between them. CDR3 DNA: TGTGCCAGCAGCACCGGACTTCGGGGCACAGATACGCAGTATTTT. As protein: CASSTGLRGTDTQYF.